This TCR beta chain was sequenced during a study of T cell responses to AZD1222 COVID-19 vaccine. Study-level information: Analyses pooled second doses at about 4 or about 12 weeks. The study's findings and limits: Spike-specific TCR breadth and depth rose after two AZD1222 doses. Donors were largely white British and mainly female; clonal diversity was possibly underestimated.

The length of the CDR3 is 15 residues. V lost 0 bases, J lost 5 bases, and 11 bases lay in between. CDR1 is SGDLS, CDR2 YYNGEE, per germline. Here immunoSEQ multiplex PCR was the method, and the copy in TCRdb shows in-frame clones only, minus some. In the table there are 150,000 to 170,000 clones, about 92% of which are singletons. With respect to this clone: The antigen remains undetermined.

This receptor was identified in an adult in good health. The source material was peripheral blood, sampled on day 0 of AZD1222 vaccination. The J gene is TRBJ2-2, the V gene TRBV9, with a possible D match to TRBD1 (6 bases). CDR3 amino acids: CASSVELQGTGELFF. DNA for the CDR3: TGTGCCAGCAGCGTAGAGCTACAGGGTACCGGGGAGCTGTTTTTT.